This note documents a single T cell receptor beta chain sequence. The target antigen is unknown. Other autoimmune diseases, uncontrolled infections, pregnancy and lactation each led to patient exclusion. This entry is derived from a study of Graves' ophthalmopathy and Graves' hyperthyroidism. Study-level information: Blood was drawn at initial diagnosis, before any treatment.

Study results and caveats: Blood also contained most of the expanded thyroid clonotypes above 0.001 frequency.

Amplified material comprised TCR beta CDR3 regions derived from RNA transcripts. RT-PCR with HTBI primers came first, then second-round multiplex PCR. TCRdb fed the multiplex PCR reads into MiXCR, producing one record per CDR3 protein. Of a few hundred thousand distinct CDR3 sequences in the sample, 18% are singletons; the top ten hold roughly 1.4%. V shed 10 bases, J shed 5 bases, and the junction held 15 bases outside the gene matches. CDR3 size: 16 residues. CDR1 and CDR2 from the germline V gene are MNHEY and SVGEGT. The chain couples TRBV6-2 or TRBV6-3 to TRBJ2-5, with 11 bases aligning to TRBD2. The origin of this receptor is a woman younger than 30 with Graves' ophthalmopathy. The sample was peripheral blood. CDR3: CATATLAGGVWETQYF. The CDR3 DNA sequence: TGTGCCACCGCGACCCTAGCGGGAGGAGTGTGGGAGACCCAGTACTTC.